The T cell receptor (beta chain) under discussion was sequenced for a study of neoadjuvant anti-PD-1 for oral cavity cancer. In the study overall: Nivolumab at 3 mg/kg was mostly given biweekly, three to four doses, pre-surgery.

V lost 4 bases and J 2 bases, leaving 9 bases between the germline ends. In germline, CDR1 is MNHEY, CDR2 SVGAGI. The CDR3 contains 15 residues. Described time point: after neoadjuvant nivolumab, at surgical resection. Blood cells were analyzed directly, without culture or expansion. Repertoires were generated with immunoSEQ multiplex PCR, while TCRdb's copy carries only in-frame clones and drops some. The sample lists about 14,000 clones, 65% to 80% occurring once. Source: PBMCs, taken after nivolumab (anti-PD-1) treatment. V is TRBV6-5 and J is TRBJ2-6, with D possibly TRBD1 on 6 matching bases. The receptor was derived from a person between 35 and 79 years old with oral cavity squamous cell carcinoma. CDR3 loop: CASSFRQAGANVLTF. In nucleotides, the CDR3 is TGTGCCAGCAGTTTCCGACAGGCTGGGGCCAACGTCCTGACTTTC.